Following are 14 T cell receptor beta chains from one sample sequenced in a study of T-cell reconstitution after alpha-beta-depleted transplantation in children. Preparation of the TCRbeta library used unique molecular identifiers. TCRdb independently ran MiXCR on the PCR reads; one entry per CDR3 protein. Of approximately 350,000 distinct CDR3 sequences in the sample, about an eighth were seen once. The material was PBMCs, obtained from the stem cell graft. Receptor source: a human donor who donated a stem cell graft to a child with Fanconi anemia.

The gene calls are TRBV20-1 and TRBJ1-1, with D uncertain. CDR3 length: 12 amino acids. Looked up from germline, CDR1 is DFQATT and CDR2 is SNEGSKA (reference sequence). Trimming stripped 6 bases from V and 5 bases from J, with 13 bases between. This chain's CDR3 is CSAGLMGTEAFF. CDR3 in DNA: TGCAGTGCAGGGCTCATGGGAACTGAAGCTTTCTTT.

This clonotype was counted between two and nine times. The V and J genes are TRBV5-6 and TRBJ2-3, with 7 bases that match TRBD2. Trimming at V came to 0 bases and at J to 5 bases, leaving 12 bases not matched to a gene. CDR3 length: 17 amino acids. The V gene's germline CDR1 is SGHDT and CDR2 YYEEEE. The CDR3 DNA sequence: TGTGCCAGCAGCTTGGCCTGGGGGACTAACCGGGGAGATACGCAGTATTTT. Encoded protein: CASSLAWGTNRGDTQYF.

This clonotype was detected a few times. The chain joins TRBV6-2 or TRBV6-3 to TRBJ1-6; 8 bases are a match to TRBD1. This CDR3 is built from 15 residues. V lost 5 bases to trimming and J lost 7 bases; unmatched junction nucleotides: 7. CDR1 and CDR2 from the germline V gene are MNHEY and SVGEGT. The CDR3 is CASSLYRGNNSPLHF. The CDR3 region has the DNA TGTGCCAGCAGTCTTTACAGGGGGAACAATTCACCCCTCCACTTT.

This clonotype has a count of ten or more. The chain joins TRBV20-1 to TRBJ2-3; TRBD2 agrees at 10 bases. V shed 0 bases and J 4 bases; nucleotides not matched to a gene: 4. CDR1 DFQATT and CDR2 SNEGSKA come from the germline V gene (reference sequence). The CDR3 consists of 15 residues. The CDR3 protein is CSARDERGGADTQYF. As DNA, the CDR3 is TGCAGTGCTAGAGATGAGCGGGGGGGCGCAGATACGCAGTATTTT.

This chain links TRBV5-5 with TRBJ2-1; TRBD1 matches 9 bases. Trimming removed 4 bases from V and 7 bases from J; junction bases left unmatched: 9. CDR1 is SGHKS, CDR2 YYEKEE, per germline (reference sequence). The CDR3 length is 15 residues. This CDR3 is CASSTGQGEWNEQFF. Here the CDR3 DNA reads TGTGCCAGCAGCACGGGACAGGGTGAATGGAATGAGCAGTTCTTC.

This CDR3 is CASNKGMNTEAFF. The CDR3 DNA is TGTGCCAGCAATAAGGGGATGAACACTGAAGCTTTCTTT. The rearrangement links TRBV6-2 or TRBV6-3 to TRBJ1-1; perhaps TRBD1 as D (5 bases). V lost 7 bases and J 0 bases, leaving 9 bases between the germline ends. The CDR3 is made up of 13 amino acids. Germline CDR1 MNHEY, CDR2 SVGEGT.

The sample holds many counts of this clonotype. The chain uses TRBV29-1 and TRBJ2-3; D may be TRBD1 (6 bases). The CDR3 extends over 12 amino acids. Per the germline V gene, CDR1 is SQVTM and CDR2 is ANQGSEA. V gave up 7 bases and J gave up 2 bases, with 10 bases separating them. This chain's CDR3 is CSGDKYTDTQYF. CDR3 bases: TGCAGCGGGGACAAGTACACAGATACGCAGTATTTT.

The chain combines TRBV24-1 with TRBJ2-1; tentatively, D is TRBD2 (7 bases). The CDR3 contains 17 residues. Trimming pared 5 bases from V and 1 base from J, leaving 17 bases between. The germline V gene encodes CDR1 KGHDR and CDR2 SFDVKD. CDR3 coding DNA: TGTGCCACCAGTGGTCCCCTTAGGGGGGGATCCTACAATGAGCAGTTCTTC. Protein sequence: CATSGPLRGGSYNEQFF.

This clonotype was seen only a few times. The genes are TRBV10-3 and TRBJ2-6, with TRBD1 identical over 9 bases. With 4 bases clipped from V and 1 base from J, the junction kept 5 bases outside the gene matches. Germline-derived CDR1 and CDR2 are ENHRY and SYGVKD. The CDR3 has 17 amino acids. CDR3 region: CAISGPGQGSGANVLTF. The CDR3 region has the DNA TGTGCCATCAGTGGTCCGGGACAGGGATCTGGGGCCAACGTCCTGACTTTC.

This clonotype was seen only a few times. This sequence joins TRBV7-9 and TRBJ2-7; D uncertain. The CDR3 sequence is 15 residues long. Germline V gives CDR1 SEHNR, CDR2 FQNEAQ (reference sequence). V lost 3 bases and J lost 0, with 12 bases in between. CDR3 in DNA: TGTGCCAGCAGCTTCCAGGCTAGACCCTCCTACGAGCAGTACTTC. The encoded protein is CASSFQARPSYEQYF.

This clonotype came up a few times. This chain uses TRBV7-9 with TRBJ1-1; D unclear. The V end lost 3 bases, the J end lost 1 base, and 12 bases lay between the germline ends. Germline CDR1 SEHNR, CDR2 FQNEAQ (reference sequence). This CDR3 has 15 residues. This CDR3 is CASSFKQTSNTEAFF. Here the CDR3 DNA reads TGTGCCAGCAGCTTCAAGCAAACCTCGAACACTGAAGCTTTCTTT. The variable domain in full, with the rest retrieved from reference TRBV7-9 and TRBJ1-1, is DTGVSQNPRHKITKRGQNVTFRCDPISEHNRLYWYRQTLGQGPEFLTYFQNEAQLEKSRLLSDRFSAERPKGSFSTLEIQRTEQGDSAMYLCASSFKQTSNTEAFFGQGTRLTVV.

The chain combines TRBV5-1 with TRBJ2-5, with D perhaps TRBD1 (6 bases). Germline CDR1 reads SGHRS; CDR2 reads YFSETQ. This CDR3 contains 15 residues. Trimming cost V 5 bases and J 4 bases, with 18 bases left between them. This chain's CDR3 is CASRRGRGEGETQYF. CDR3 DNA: TGCGCCAGCAGGAGAGGCAGGGGTGAGGGAGAGACCCAGTACTTC. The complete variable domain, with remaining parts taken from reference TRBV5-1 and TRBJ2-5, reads KAGVTQTPRYLIKTRGQQVTLSCSPISGHRSVSWYQQTPGQGLQFLFEYFSETQRNKGNFPGRFSGRQFSNSRSEMNVSTLELGDSALYLCASRRGRGEGETQYFGPGTRLLVL.

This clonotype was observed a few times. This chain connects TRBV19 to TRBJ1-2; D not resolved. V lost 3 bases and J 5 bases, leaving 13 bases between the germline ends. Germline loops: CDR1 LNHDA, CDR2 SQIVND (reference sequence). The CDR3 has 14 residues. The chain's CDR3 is CASSISAGGYGYTF. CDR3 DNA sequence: TGTGCCAGTAGTATTTCGGCAGGCGGGTATGGCTACACCTTC.

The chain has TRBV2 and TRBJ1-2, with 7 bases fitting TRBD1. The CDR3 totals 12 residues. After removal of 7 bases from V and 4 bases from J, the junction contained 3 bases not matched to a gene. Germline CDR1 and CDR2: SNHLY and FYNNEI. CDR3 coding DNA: TGTGCCAGCAACCGGGACAGCTATGGCTACACCTTC. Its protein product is CASNRDSYGYTF.